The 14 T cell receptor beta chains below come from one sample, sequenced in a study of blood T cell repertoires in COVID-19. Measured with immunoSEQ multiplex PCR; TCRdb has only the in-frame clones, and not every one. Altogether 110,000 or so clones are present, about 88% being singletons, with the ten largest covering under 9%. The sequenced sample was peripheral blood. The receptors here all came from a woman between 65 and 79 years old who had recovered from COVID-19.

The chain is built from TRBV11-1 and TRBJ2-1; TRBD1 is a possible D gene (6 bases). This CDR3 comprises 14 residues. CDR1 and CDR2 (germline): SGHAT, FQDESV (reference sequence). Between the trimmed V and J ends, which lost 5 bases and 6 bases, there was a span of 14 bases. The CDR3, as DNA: TGTGCCAGCAGCCCCAGGGGCAGGGGCAATGAGCAGTTCTTC. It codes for CASSPRGRGNEQFF.

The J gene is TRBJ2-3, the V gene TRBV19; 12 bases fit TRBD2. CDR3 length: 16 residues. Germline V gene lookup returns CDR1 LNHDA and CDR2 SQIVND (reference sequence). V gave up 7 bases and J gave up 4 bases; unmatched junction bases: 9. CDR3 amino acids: CASNRLAGESPDTQYF. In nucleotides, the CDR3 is TGTGCCAGTAACAGACTAGCGGGAGAGTCCCCAGATACGCAGTATTTT.

CDR3 sequence (DNA): TGCGCCAGCAGCCAAGTAAGACAGGGGGCTTACGAGCAGTACTTC. This translates into CASSQVRQGAYEQYF. J is TRBJ2-7 and V is TRBV4-3; TRBD1 matches 10 bases. CDR1 is LGHNA and CDR2 is YSLEER in the germline V gene. This CDR3 has 15 amino acids. V was clipped by 1 base and J by 4 bases; unmatched bases: 4.

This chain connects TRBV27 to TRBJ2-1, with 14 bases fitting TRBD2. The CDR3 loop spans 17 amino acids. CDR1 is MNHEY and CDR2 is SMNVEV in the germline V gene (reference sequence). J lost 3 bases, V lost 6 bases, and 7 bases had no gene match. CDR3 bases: TGTGCCAGCAGAATGGGGACTAGCGGGAGTTTCTACAATGAGCAGTTCTTC. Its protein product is CASRMGTSGSFYNEQFF.

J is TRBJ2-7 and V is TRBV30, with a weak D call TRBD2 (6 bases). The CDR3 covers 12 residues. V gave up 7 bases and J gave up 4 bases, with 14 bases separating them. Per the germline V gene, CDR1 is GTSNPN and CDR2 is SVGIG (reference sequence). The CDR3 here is CASSEGIYEQYF. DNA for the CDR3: TGTGCCTCATCGGAGGGTATATACGAGCAGTACTTC.

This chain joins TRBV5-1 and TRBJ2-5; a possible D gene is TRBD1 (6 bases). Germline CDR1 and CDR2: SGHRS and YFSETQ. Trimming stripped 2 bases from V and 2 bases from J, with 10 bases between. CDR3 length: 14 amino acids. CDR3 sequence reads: CASSFGQSQETQYF. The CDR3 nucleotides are TGCGCCAGCAGCTTCGGACAGTCACAAGAGACCCAGTACTTC.

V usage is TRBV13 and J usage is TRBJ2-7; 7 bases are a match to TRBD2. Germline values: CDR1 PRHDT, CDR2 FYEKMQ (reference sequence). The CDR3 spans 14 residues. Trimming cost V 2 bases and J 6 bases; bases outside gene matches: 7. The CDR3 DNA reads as TGTGCCAGCAGCTTAACCGGGAGGTGGGGCGAGCAGTACTTC. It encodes CASSLTGRWGEQYF.

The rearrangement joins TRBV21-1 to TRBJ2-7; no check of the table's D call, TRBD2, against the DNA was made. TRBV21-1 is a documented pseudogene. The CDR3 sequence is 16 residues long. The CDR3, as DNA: TGTGCCAGCAGCAAAGTAGGGAGCGGGGGGTTCCACGAGCAGTACTTC. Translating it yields CASSKVGSGGFHEQYF.

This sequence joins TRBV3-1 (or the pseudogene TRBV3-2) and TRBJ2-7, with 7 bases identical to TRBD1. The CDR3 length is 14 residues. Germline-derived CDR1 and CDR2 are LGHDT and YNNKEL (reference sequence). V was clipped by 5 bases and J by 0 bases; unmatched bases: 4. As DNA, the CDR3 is TGTGCCAGCAGCGGCACAGGGGCCTCCTACGAGCAGTACTTC. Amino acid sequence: CASSGTGASYEQYF.

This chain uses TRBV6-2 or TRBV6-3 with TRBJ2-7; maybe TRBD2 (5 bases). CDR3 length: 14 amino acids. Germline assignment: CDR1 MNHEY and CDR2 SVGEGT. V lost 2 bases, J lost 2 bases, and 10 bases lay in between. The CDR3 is CASSYEAVAYEQYF. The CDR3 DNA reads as TGTGCCAGCAGTTACGAAGCGGTCGCCTACGAGCAGTACTTC.

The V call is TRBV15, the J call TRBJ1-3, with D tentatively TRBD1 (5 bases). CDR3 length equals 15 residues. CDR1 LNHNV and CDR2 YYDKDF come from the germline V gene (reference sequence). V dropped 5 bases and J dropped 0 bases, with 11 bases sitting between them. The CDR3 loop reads CATSAAGISGNTIYF. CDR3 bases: TGTGCCACCAGCGCGGCAGGGATCTCTGGAAACACCATATATTTT.

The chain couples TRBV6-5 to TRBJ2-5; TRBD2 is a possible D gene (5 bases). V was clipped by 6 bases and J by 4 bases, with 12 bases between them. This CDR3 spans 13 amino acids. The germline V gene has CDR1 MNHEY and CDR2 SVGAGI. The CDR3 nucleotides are TGTGCCAGCAGCCTCGGGGTAGGAGAGACCCAGTACTTC. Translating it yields CASSLGVGETQYF.

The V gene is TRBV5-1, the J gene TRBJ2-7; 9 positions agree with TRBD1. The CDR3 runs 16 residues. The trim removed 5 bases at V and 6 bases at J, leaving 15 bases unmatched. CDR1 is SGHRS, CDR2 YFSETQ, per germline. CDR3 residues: CASSRSAGQGNTEQYF. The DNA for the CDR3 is TGCGCCAGCAGTCGATCCGCGGGACAGGGTAATACCGAGCAGTACTTC.

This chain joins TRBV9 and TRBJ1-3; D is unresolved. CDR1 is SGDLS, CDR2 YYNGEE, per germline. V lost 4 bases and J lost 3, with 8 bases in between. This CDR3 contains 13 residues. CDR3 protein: CASSPPGGNTIYF. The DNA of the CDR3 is TGTGCCAGCAGCCCCCCGGGTGGAAACACCATATATTTT.